A single sample is the source of the 32 T cell receptor beta chains below, sequenced in a study of a mutant IDH1 vaccine in newly diagnosed glioma. Time point defined: week 5, during vaccination. The content of each vaccine dose was 300 ug of mutant IDH1 20-mer peptide, and topical imiquimod accompanied it. Antigens for these TCRs are unknown. Measured with immunoSEQ multiplex PCR; TCRdb has only the in-frame clones, and not every one. There are 25,000 to 35,000 clones in the sample; around 89% occur only once, and roughly a fifth lies in the top ten. The material was PBMCs, obtained from a glioma patient whose treatment included an IDH1 peptide vaccine. The receptors originated from a young man with glioma.

The chain joins TRBV29-1 to TRBJ1-2; D unresolved. This CDR3 spans 12 amino acids. Trimming took 1 base from V and 2 from J, leaving 5 bases between them. Germline CDR1 reads SQVTM; CDR2 reads ANQGSEA. CDR3 bases: TGCAGCGTTGAAGTACAGAACTATGGCTACACCTTC. Protein product: CSVEVQNYGYTF.

CDR3 sequence reads: CASSSAVAGWGSPLHF. The CDR3 nucleotides read TGTGCCAGCAGCTCCGCGGTCGCAGGGTGGGGTTCACCCCTCCACTTT. The chain couples TRBV7-2 to TRBJ1-6, with D maybe TRBD1 (5 bases). Germline lookup yields CDR1 SGHTA and CDR2 FQGNSA. V was shortened by 4 bases and J by 9 bases, with 19 bases between the two germline ends. The CDR3 is 16 residues long. Based on the CDR3 plus reference TRBV7-2 and TRBJ1-6, the full variable domain is GAGVSQSPSNKVTEKGKDVELRCDPISGHTALYWYRQSLGQGLEFLIYFQGNSAPDKSGLPSDRFSAERTGGSVSTLTIQRTQQEDSAVYLCASSSAVAGWGSPLHFGNGTRLTVT.

This clone was detected once. V usage is TRBV19 and J usage is TRBJ1-2; 8 bases align to TRBD1. With V trimmed by 5 bases and J by 3 bases, 8 bases remained unmatched. This CDR3 spans 15 amino acids. The V gene's germline CDR1 is LNHDA and CDR2 SQIVND (reference sequence). The DNA for the CDR3 is TGTGCCAGTAGTCCGGGACAGGAGTCTTACTATGGCTACACCTTC. It yields the protein CASSPGQESYYGYTF.

This clone appeared once. The chain has TRBV7-9 and TRBJ2-7, with a possible D match to TRBD2 (6 bases). V was shortened by 3 bases and J by 5 bases, with 11 bases between the two germline ends. The CDR3 has 13 residues. CDR1 and CDR2 (germline): SEHNR, FQNEAQ (reference sequence). CDR3 sequence: CASSFPGRNEQYF. The CDR3 DNA is TGTGCCAGCAGCTTTCCAGGGAGGAACGAGCAGTACTTC.

The CDR3 loop reads CASKTGGVFGYTF. As DNA, the CDR3 is TGTGCCAGCAAAACGGGGGGTGTATTTGGCTACACCTTC. This sequence joins TRBV27 and TRBJ1-2; D is perhaps TRBD1 (5 bases). This CDR3 is built from 13 residues. Germline V lookup: CDR1 MNHEY, CDR2 SMNVEV (reference sequence). Trimming pared 7 bases from V and 7 bases from J, leaving 16 bases between.

This clone is a singleton in its sample. V is TRBV29-1 and J is TRBJ1-5, with unresolved D. Trimming stripped 0 bases from V and 0 bases from J, with 0 bases between. This CDR3 comprises 12 residues. Germline-derived CDR1 and CDR2 are SQVTM and ANQGSEA. CDR3 DNA sequence: TGCAGCGTTGAAGATAGCAATCAGCCCCAGCATTTT. Its protein is CSVEDSNQPQHF.

The chain joins TRBV27 to TRBJ2-7; 9 bases agree with TRBD1. With V trimmed by 8 bases and J by 6 bases, 11 bases remained unmatched. Germline V gene lookup returns CDR1 MNHEY and CDR2 SMNVEV (reference sequence). The CDR3 extends over 14 amino acids. CDR3 coding DNA: TGTGCCAGCTCCCCCGGGACAGGGTGGCTCGAGCAGTACTTC. Translating gives CASSPGTGWLEQYF.

The chain employs TRBV29-1 and TRBJ1-1; 8 bases agree with TRBD1. J lost 4 bases, V lost 1 base, and 5 bases had no gene match. The CDR3 length is 14 residues. Germline loops: CDR1 SQVTM, CDR2 ANQGSEA. The CDR3 region is CSVEVGQGGTEAFF. The CDR3 DNA sequence: TGCAGCGTTGAAGTAGGACAGGGCGGCACTGAAGCTTTCTTT.

This chain uses TRBV2 with TRBJ1-1; 9 bases are shared with TRBD1. The V segment lost 10 bases and the J segment 3 bases; nucleotides outside the gene matches: 3. CDR3 size: 12 residues. Germline CDR1 is SNHLY and CDR2 is FYNNEI. This CDR3 is CAMGQGDTEAFF. The CDR3 DNA sequence: TGTGCCATGGGACAGGGCGACACTGAAGCTTTCTTT. The variable domain in full, completed from reference TRBV2 and TRBJ1-1, reads EPEVTQTPSHQVTQMGQEVILRCVPISNHLYFYWYRQILGQKVEFLVSFYNNEISEKSEIFDDQFSVERPDGSNFTLKIRSTKLEDSAMYFCAMGQGDTEAFFGQGTRLTVV.

V gene TRBV4-3 combines with J gene TRBJ1-4, with D possibly TRBD1 on 5 matching bases. The CDR3 is made up of 16 amino acids. Trimming cost V 4 bases and J 5 bases, with 17 bases left between them. The germline V gene encodes CDR1 LGHNA and CDR2 YSLEER. In DNA, the CDR3 is TGCGCCAGCAGCCGCTCTCAACAGGCCGAAAATGAAAAACTGTTTTTT. Translated: CASSRSQQAENEKLFF.

This rearrangement joins TRBV25-1 to TRBJ1-2; 12 positions match TRBD1. The CDR3 loop spans 14 amino acids. Germline-derived CDR1 and CDR2 are MGHDK and SYGVNS. With V trimmed by 3 bases and J by 6 bases, 2 bases remained unmatched. CDR3: CASSEGQGAHGYTF. The CDR3 coding sequence is TGTGCCAGCAGTGAGGGACAGGGGGCACATGGCTACACCTTC.

The CDR3 DNA sequence: TGTGCCAGCAATTCCGGGACGGCGGGGCATGGCTACACCTTC. It is translated as CASNSGTAGHGYTF. The chain couples TRBV28 to TRBJ1-2; maybe TRBD1 (5 bases). V lost 7 bases and J 6 bases, leaving 18 bases between the germline ends. The CDR3 extends over 14 amino acids. CDR1 MDHEN and CDR2 SYDVKM come from the germline V gene.

The V and J genes are TRBV30 and TRBJ2-3; D perhaps matches TRBD2 (6 bases). This CDR3 is 15 amino acids long. Germline values: CDR1 GTSNPN, CDR2 SVGIG (reference sequence). V lost 0 bases and J 2 bases, leaving 12 bases between the germline ends. The CDR3 DNA follows: TGTGCCTGGAGTGTCGCGGGGCTGGTCACAGATACGCAGTATTTT. Protein sequence: CAWSVAGLVTDTQYF.

This clone was counted once. The chain links TRBV5-1 to TRBJ1-5; a possible D gene is TRBD1 (6 bases). V was clipped by 0 bases and J by 0 bases, with 10 bases between them. The germline CDR1 and CDR2 sequences are SGHRS and YFSETQ. This CDR3 spans 16 amino acids. Here the CDR3 DNA reads TGCGCCAGCAGCTTGGATGGACAGAGTAGCAATCAGCCCCAGCATTTT. This gives the protein CASSLDGQSSNQPQHF.

This chain joins TRBV4-2 and TRBJ1-1; maybe TRBD1 (5 bases). CDR3 length: 13 amino acids. Germline CDR1 LGHNA, CDR2 YNFKEQ. Trimming left V 2 bases short and J 6 bases short, with 10 bases between. The CDR3, as DNA: TGTGCCAGCAGCCAAATGGGGGGGGCTGAAGCTTTCTTT. It specifies CASSQMGGAEAFF.

This chain uses TRBV27 with TRBJ1-2; no definite D call. The ends were cut back, 8 bases at V and 4 bases at J, with 14 bases in the middle. There are 13 residues in the CDR3. The germline V gene has CDR1 MNHEY and CDR2 SMNVEV (reference sequence). The CDR3 here is CASAPTAPYGYTF. The CDR3 DNA reads TGTGCCAGCGCCCCCACAGCACCCTATGGCTACACCTTC.

The chain joins TRBV30 to TRBJ1-2; 10 bases are shared with TRBD1. CDR3 size: 16 residues. V shed 0 bases, J shed 4 bases, and the junction held 8 bases outside the gene matches. CDR1 is GTSNPN and CDR2 is SVGIG in the germline V gene (reference sequence). The CDR3, as DNA: TGTGCCTGGAGTGTACCGACAGGGGGCGCGGGCTATGGCTACACCTTC. This encodes CAWSVPTGGAGYGYTF.

The V gene is TRBV15, the J gene TRBJ2-7, with D tentatively TRBD1 (6 bases). Per the germline V gene, CDR1 is LNHNV and CDR2 is YYDKDF (reference sequence). There are 15 residues in the CDR3. Trimming took off 0 bases at V and 2 bases at J, with 11 bases between the two ends. The CDR3: CATSRDTRDTYEQYF. CDR3 coding DNA: TGTGCCACCAGCAGAGATACCCGGGACACCTACGAGCAGTACTTC. Supplemented by reference TRBV15 and TRBJ2-7, the full variable domain reads DAMVIQNPRYQVTQFGKPVTLSCSQTLNHNVMYWYQQKSSQAPKLLFHYYDKDFNNEADTPDNFQSRRPNTSFCFLDIRSPGLGDTAMYLCATSRDTRDTYEQYFGPGTRLTVT.

The count of this clone is one. The chain joins TRBV2 to TRBJ1-1, with D perhaps matching TRBD1 (6 bases). The V end was cut by 5 bases, the J end by 1 base, with 8 bases between. Germline-derived CDR1 and CDR2 are SNHLY and FYNNEI. The CDR3 has 13 amino acids. The CDR3 region is CASSLDRNTEAFF. The CDR3, as DNA: TGTGCCAGCAGTTTGGACAGGAACACTGAAGCTTTCTTT.

J is TRBJ2-7 and V is TRBV29-1; 7 nucleotides match TRBD2. V trimming: 0 bases; J trimming: 7 bases; junction bases outside the gene matches: 6. The CDR3 loop spans 13 amino acids. CDR1 is SQVTM and CDR2 is ANQGSEA in the germline V gene. In nucleotides, the CDR3 is TGCAGCGTTGAAGAGACTAGCCGCGGGGAGCAGTACTTC. Translated: CSVEETSRGEQYF.

This sequence joins TRBV6-1 and TRBJ1-5; D is uncertain. Germline V gene data show CDR1 as MNHNS and CDR2 as SASEGT. The CDR3 covers 14 residues. V gave up 1 base and J gave up 1 base, with 5 bases separating them. The DNA for the CDR3 is TGTGCCAGCAGTGAAGGTTGGAGCAATCAGCCCCAGCATTTT. Its translation is CASSEGWSNQPQHF.

The chain employs TRBV12-5 and TRBJ1-1; D is uncertain. The CDR3 spans 13 residues. Germline CDR1 LGHNT, CDR2 FRNRAP. Trimming removed 1 base at V and 1 base at J, with 4 bases between. The CDR3: CASGLGQNTEAFF. CDR3 coding DNA: TGTGCTAGTGGTTTGGGACAGAACACTGAAGCTTTCTTT.

To note about this clone: Mismatch with germline at one junction end may stem from a read error. The V gene is TRBV4-1, the J gene TRBJ1-1; 7 bases are shared with TRBD1. Looked up from germline, CDR1 is MGHRA and CDR2 is YSYEKL. CDR3 length equals 14 residues. The CDR3 loop reads CASSPGQVNTKAFF. CDR3 in DNA: TGCGCCAGCAGCCCCGGACAGGTCAACACTAAAGCTTTCTTT.

The gene calls are TRBV2 and TRBJ1-2, with a tentative D call TRBD1 (5 bases). Germline values: CDR1 SNHLY, CDR2 FYNNEI. V was pared by 3 bases and J by 5 bases, with 13 bases between. There are 14 residues in the CDR3. The CDR3 DNA reads as TGTGCCAGCAGTGATTCGGGGGTAGGGTATGGCTACACCTTC. Translated, it gives CASSDSGVGYGYTF.

The V and J genes are TRBV6-6 and TRBJ2-2; the D is unclear. V lost 5 bases and J 6 bases, leaving 10 bases between the germline ends. The length of the CDR3 is 13 residues. Germline lookup yields CDR1 MNHNY and CDR2 SVGAGI (reference sequence). CDR3 in amino acids: CASSPVRSGELFF. In nucleotides, the CDR3 is TGTGCCAGCAGTCCCGTGAGGTCCGGGGAGCTGTTTTTT.

The chain links TRBV4-1 to TRBJ2-1; the D gene is possibly TRBD2 (6 bases). The germline CDR1 and CDR2 sequences are MGHRA and YSYEKL. The CDR3 consists of 14 residues. Trimming pared 4 bases from V and 7 bases from J, leaving 14 bases between. This chain's CDR3 is CASSLTSSGNEQFF. Written as DNA, the CDR3 is TGCGCCAGCAGCCTAACTAGCTCTGGGAATGAGCAGTTCTTC.

The chain uses TRBV7-2 and TRBJ1-1; D not certain. Trimming pared 5 bases from V and 1 base from J, leaving 11 bases between. Germline values: CDR1 SGHTA, CDR2 FQGNSA. The CDR3 loop spans 14 amino acids. The CDR3 reads CASSQIPANTEAFF. The CDR3 DNA reads as TGTGCCAGCAGCCAGATCCCAGCGAACACTGAAGCTTTCTTT.

This chain connects TRBV29-1 to TRBJ1-1, with 8 positions matching TRBD1. In germline, CDR1 is SQVTM, CDR2 ANQGSEA. The CDR3 covers 13 residues. V was clipped by 4 bases and J by 5 bases; unmatched bases: 6. Here the CDR3 reads CSVARGLTTEAFF. DNA for the CDR3: TGCAGCGTTGCCAGGGGGCTAACGACTGAAGCTTTCTTT.

Only a few counts were recorded for this clone. The V call is TRBV9, the J call TRBJ1-2; no clear D. CDR1 SGDLS and CDR2 YYNGEE come from the germline V gene. The CDR3 is 13 residues long. V was clipped by 6 bases and J by 2 bases, with 11 bases between them. The CDR3 protein is CASTRGGNYGYTF. The CDR3 nucleotides read TGTGCCAGCACGAGAGGAGGGAACTATGGCTACACCTTC.

The V call is TRBV6-5, the J call TRBJ1-1; 10 positions agree with TRBD1. Trimming removed 2 bases from V and 3 bases from J; junction bases left unmatched: 3. The CDR3 spans 15 residues. Germline V lookup: CDR1 MNHEY, CDR2 SVGAGI. CDR3 bases: TGTGCCAGCAGTTACGGGACAGGGGTGGACACTGAAGCTTTCTTT. It translates to CASSYGTGVDTEAFF.

V gene TRBV4-3 combines with J gene TRBJ2-2; TRBD1 or TRBD2 may be the D gene (6 bases each). Trimming left V 3 bases short and J 1 base short, with 15 bases between. The CDR3 is made up of 17 amino acids. Germline values: CDR1 LGHNA, CDR2 YSLEER. The CDR3 DNA reads as TGCGCCAGCAGCCATAACCCAGGGGAGGTGAACACCGGGGAGCTGTTTTTT. Encoded protein: CASSHNPGEVNTGELFF.

The chain has TRBV5-1 and TRBJ2-7; 8 nucleotides match TRBD1. The CDR3 runs to 15 residues. Trimming removed 4 bases from V and 0 bases from J; junction bases left unmatched: 6. Germline loops: CDR1 SGHRS, CDR2 YFSETQ. The CDR3 DNA is TGCGCCAGCAGCCCGGGACAGGCGAGCTCCTACGAGCAGTACTTC. Translating it yields CASSPGQASSYEQYF. The variable domain in full, with the rest retrieved from reference TRBV5-1 and TRBJ2-7, is KAGVTQTPRYLIKTRGQQVTLSCSPISGHRSVSWYQQTPGQGLQFLFEYFSETQRNKGNFPGRFSGRQFSNSRSEMNVSTLELGDSALYLCASSPGQASSYEQYFGPGTRLTVT.